This passage covers 2 T cell receptor beta chains from one sample sequenced in a study of Graves' ophthalmopathy and Graves' hyperthyroidism. Amplified material comprised TCR beta CDR3 regions derived from RNA transcripts. First-round RT-PCR employed HTBI primers, with a second-round multiplex PCR after it. TCRdb reprocessed the multiplex PCR reads via MiXCR and lists one record per CDR3 protein. Here the sample spans some 400,000 distinct CDR3 sequences, about 17% being singletons. The sequenced sample was peripheral blood. These receptor sequences come from a woman under 30 with Graves' ophthalmopathy.

This clonotype was detected ten times or more. The chain links TRBV19 to TRBJ1-5; D unclear. This CDR3 spans 13 amino acids. Germline CDR1 and CDR2: LNHDA and SQIVND (reference sequence). The ends were cut back, 9 bases at V and 1 base at J, with 10 bases in the middle. The CDR3, as DNA: TGTGCCAGCACAGAGGTAAGCAATCAGCCCCAGCATTTT. Translating gives CASTEVSNQPQHF.

This clonotype was observed once. The chain joins TRBV29-1 to TRBJ1-2; perhaps TRBD1 as D (5 bases). The CDR3 loop spans 14 amino acids. V lost 6 bases to trimming and J lost 3 bases, with 17 bases between them. Germline CDR1 SQVTM, CDR2 ANQGSEA. CDR3 sequence: CSVQPGPPHYGYTF. CDR3 coding DNA: TGCAGCGTCCAGCCGGGGCCTCCACACTATGGCTACACCTTC.